This T cell receptor (beta chain) was recovered during a study of blood T cell repertoires in COVID-19. Study details: Samples taken during acute and convalescent COVID-19 were collected in the United States, Italy and Spain. Sources were T cells, B-cell-depleted T cells, or PBMCs; the material itself was cDNA or gDNA.

In the original processing: Reference gene primers were amplified, and this amplification served to estimate nucleated cell counts. Data came from immunoSEQ multiplex PCR; TCRdb stores just in-frame clones and leaves some out. The DNA was the basis for D and trimming; V, J and clone size are from that table. This sample carries 140,000 to 150,000 clones, 88% of them seen once, and the ten largest clones take under 3%. This CDR3 is built from 14 residues. The V gene's germline CDR1 is SGHTA and CDR2 FQGNSA. V was cut by 5 bases and J by 2 bases, with 12 bases left in between. The clonotype originates from a human donor in a cohort sampled during active COVID-19. What was sequenced was peripheral blood. The chain combines TRBV7-2 with TRBJ2-5, with D hard to call. CDR3 amino acids: CASSRSGKQETQYF. CDR3 coding DNA: TGTGCCAGCAGCCGGTCAGGAAAACAAGAGACCCAGTACTTC.